The present entry profiles one T cell receptor (beta chain) with its context. TCRdb analysed the 5' RACE reads with MiXCR anew, one entry per CDR3 protein. Altogether tens of thousands of distinct CDR3 sequences are present, 25% to 30% being singletons, with the ten largest covering under 3.5%. Trimming took off 4 bases at V and 14 bases at J, with 12 bases between the two ends. Germline lookup yields CDR1 SEHNR and CDR2 FQNEAQ (reference sequence). The CDR3 is 12 residues long. Sequencing was done on a sample of tumor-infiltrating memory CD4+ T cells sorted from the breast tumor. This sample's subset: memory CD4+ T cells, CD4+CD45RO+CD25-. The TCR originated in a female donor with breast cancer. The chain carries TRBV7-9 and TRBJ1-6, with a tentative D call TRBD1 (5 bases). Here the CDR3 reads CASSWGERSLHF. CDR3 DNA: TGTGCCAGCAGCTGGGGGGAACGGTCCCTCCACTTT.